This TCR beta chain was recovered during a study of blood T cells in healthy people across ages. Using a J-beta primer mix together with a sample-barcoded 5' primer, a second PCR was run for about 7 to 12 cycles. Researchers report that a template-switch adaptor with 12 random nucleotides tagged each cDNA molecule. TCRdb re-called the 5' RACE reads with MiXCR, one entry per CDR3 protein. The sample has 1.8 million or so distinct CDR3 sequences, roughly two fifths seen once. Germline V gene sequence: CDR1 SGHTA, CDR2 FQGNSA. The length of the CDR3 is 15 residues. The ends were cut back, 4 bases at V and 7 bases at J, with 14 bases in the middle. This clonotype was detected a few times.

The sequence was collected from a human donor in good health. Source material: blood. The chain recombines TRBV7-2 with TRBJ1-6, with D unresolved. The CDR3 reads CASSSLNLGNSPLHF. The CDR3 coding sequence is TGTGCCAGCAGCTCGCTCAACTTGGGGAATTCACCCCTCCACTTT.